This record looks at one T cell receptor (beta chain) sequence and its context. Its antigen is currently unknown. The sort gate was single viable CD3+CD4+CD8-CD45RO+ cells for memory CD4+ T cells. Serum IgG to CMV pp150, pp28, p38 and p52 defined serostatus. After thawing, CD4+ T cells were positively selected. This sample stems from a study of memory CD4+ T cells and cytomegalovirus serostatus. Broader study findings: Of 150 to 200 reported CMV TCRbeta sequences, 65 to 85 were found in memory CD4+ repertoires.

The germline gives CDR1 GTSNPN, CDR2 SVGIG (reference sequence). This CDR3 contains 13 residues. Profiling relied on immunoSEQ multiplex PCR, and the TCRdb table lists in-frame clones only, not all of them. The top ten clones hold 0.88% of a sample with roughly 64,000 clones, 60% to 80% of them seen once. V is TRBV30 and J is TRBJ2-5; D is possibly TRBD1 or TRBD2 (5 bases each). The DNA end is more similar to TRBJ2-7, so the J call may be wrong. Sequencing input: memory CD4+ T cells from blood. The source is an adult in good health and CMV-seronegative. The CDR3 DNA reads TGTGCCTGGGATACCGGGACGACCTACGAGCAGTACTTC. Residues: CAWDTGTTYEQYF.